This entry describes one T cell receptor beta chain. The antigen remains undetermined. These data come from a study of blood T cells in healthy people across ages. Whole-study findings and limits: Age brought a roughly linear fall in TCR beta diversity measured per million T cells. Donors of long life had a larger count of naive CD4+ cells and greater diversity than aged donors.

J was trimmed by 5 bases and V by 5 bases; bases with no gene match: 8. The CDR3 covers 15 residues. Germline CDR1 SGHVS, CDR2 FNYEAQ. Per sample, a minimum of 6.5 million PBMCs were isolated. A second PCR, run for about 7 to 11 cycles, used a sample-barcoded 5' primer plus a J-beta primer mix. Via MiXCR, TCRdb re-called the 5' RACE reads, giving one row per CDR3 protein. The data show about 1.4 million distinct CDR3 sequences, with approximately 60% seen just once and 6.5% to 8% held by the top ten. Sequencing was carried out using blood. This TCR came from a man aged 18 to 30 in good health. This chain connects TRBV7-6 to TRBJ2-1; the match to TRBD2 covers 8 bases. DNA for the CDR3: TGTGCCAGCAGCAGGAGCGGGAGAATCGACAATGAGCAGTTCTTC. Its translation is CASSRSGRIDNEQFF. The full variable domain, in which reference TRBV7-6 and TRBJ2-1 provide the parts outside the CDR3, is GAGVSQSPRYKVTKRGQDVALRCDPISGHVSLYWYRQALGQGPEFLTYFNYEAQQDKSGLPNDRFSAERPEGSISTLTIQRTEQRDSAMYRCASSRSGRIDNEQFFGPGTRLTVL.